These 24 T cell receptor beta chains were sequenced from one sample in a study of T cell repertoires in cytomegalovirus infection. TCRdb re-called the reads through MiXCR, storing one row per CDR3 protein. The data contain 200,000 to 300,000 distinct CDR3 sequences, approximately 13% of them singletons. Specimen: PBMCs. The receptors were sampled from a human donor in good health (CMV status not recorded). Some clones in this sample may be carry-over from other donors' samples.

This clonotype has ten or more counts. The J gene is TRBJ2-1, the V gene TRBV19, with D possibly TRBD2 on 5 matching bases. The V gene's germline CDR1 is LNHDA and CDR2 SQIVND (reference sequence). This CDR3 comprises 14 residues. The ends were cut back, 7 bases at V and 5 bases at J, with 15 bases in the middle. This CDR3 is CASKREAENNEQFF. The CDR3 DNA reads as TGTGCCAGTAAACGAGAAGCGGAAAACAATGAGCAGTTCTTC.

This clonotype was detected ten times or more. The rearrangement links TRBV7-2 to TRBJ2-1; TRBD2 agrees at 8 bases. This CDR3 contains 15 residues. Germline loops: CDR1 SGHTA, CDR2 FQGNSA. Trimming cost V 6 bases and J 0 bases; bases outside gene matches: 4. CDR3 in amino acids: CASSIAGSSYNEQFF. The CDR3, as DNA: TGTGCCAGCAGTATAGCGGGGTCCTCCTACAATGAGCAGTTCTTC.

This clonotype came up once. This chain links TRBV28 with TRBJ2-3; the D is unclear. The CDR3 has 13 residues. The germline V gene has CDR1 MDHEN and CDR2 SYDVKM. V dropped 7 bases and J dropped 2 bases, with 10 bases sitting between them. The chain's CDR3 is CASIRPATDTQYF. CDR3 bases: TGTGCCAGCATTAGACCTGCCACAGATACGCAGTATTTT.

The J gene is TRBJ2-1, the V gene TRBV29-1, with D perhaps matching TRBD1 (5 bases). Trimming removed 0 bases at V and 0 bases at J, with 9 bases between. Germline assignment: CDR1 SQVTM and CDR2 ANQGSEA. The CDR3 covers 15 residues. CDR3 coding DNA: TGCAGCGTTGAAGATCTTGACAGCTCCTACAATGAGCAGTTCTTC. Protein product: CSVEDLDSSYNEQFF.

This chain connects TRBV12-3 or TRBV12-4 to TRBJ1-3; tentatively, D is TRBD1 (5 bases). CDR3 length: 14 amino acids. The V and J ends lost 4 bases and 5 bases respectively, with 12 bases between them. For the CDR3, the DNA is TGTGCCAGCAGTTCCCCGGAGGACAGAAACACCATATATTTT. Encoded protein: CASSSPEDRNTIYF.

This clonotype was observed at least ten times. The chain is built from TRBV7-2 and TRBJ1-2; 9 nucleotides match TRBD1. The J segment lost 6 bases and the V segment lost 4 bases, leaving 9 bases of the junction unmatched. This CDR3 comprises 15 residues. The germline CDR1 and CDR2 sequences are SGHTA and FQGNSA. The CDR3 nucleotides are TGTGCCAGCAGCTATTCCTCCGGGACAGGGAATGGCTACACCTTC. Its translation is CASSYSSGTGNGYTF.

Many counts were recorded for this clonotype. The chain has TRBV7-8 and TRBJ2-2, with TRBD2 matching over 10 bases. The CDR3 runs to 16 residues. Germline trimming cut 6 bases from V and 3 bases from J; bases unmatched to any gene: 7. Germline loops: CDR1 SGHVS, CDR2 FQNEAQ. CDR3 sequence (DNA): TGTGCCAGCAGACAAACTAGCGGGGTGTACACCGGGGAGCTGTTTTTT. Its protein is CASRQTSGVYTGELFF.

This clonotype was recorded many times. The V and J genes are TRBV7-2 and TRBJ1-5; no reliable D call. Germline V gene data show CDR1 as SGHTA and CDR2 as FQGNSA. The V and J ends lost 5 bases and 4 bases respectively, with 9 bases between them. The CDR3 runs 13 residues. CDR3 amino acids: CASSLDGNQPQHF. The CDR3 DNA reads as TGTGCCAGCAGCCTAGATGGGAATCAGCCCCAGCATTTT.

The sample holds many counts of this clonotype. V is TRBV7-8 and J is TRBJ2-3, with TRBD1 matching 7 bases. CDR1 and CDR2 (germline): SGHVS, FQNEAQ. With V trimmed by 0 bases and J by 6 bases, 9 bases remained unmatched. The CDR3 consists of 16 residues. The CDR3 DNA reads as TGTGCCAGCAGCTTAGCCATGACAGGGTCAGGGGATACGCAGTATTTT. It specifies CASSLAMTGSGDTQYF.

This clonotype was found many times. This rearrangement joins TRBV6-1 to TRBJ2-2; D is unresolved. V was clipped by 2 bases and J by 4 bases, with 14 bases between them. The CDR3 covers 16 residues. In germline, CDR1 is MNHNS, CDR2 SASEGT. The DNA for the CDR3 is TGTGCCAGCAGTGAAAACGTACATCGGCCCACCGGGGAGCTGTTTTTT. As protein: CASSENVHRPTGELFF.

This clonotype appeared many times. The CDR3 loop is CASSLVGTVNEKLFF. The CDR3 region has the DNA TGTGCCAGCAGCTTAGTGGGGACGGTAAATGAAAAACTGTTTTTT. The V and J genes are TRBV7-2 and TRBJ1-4; D is possibly TRBD1 (5 bases). CDR3 size: 15 residues. V lost 1 base and J lost 5, with 11 bases in between. CDR1 and CDR2 from the germline V gene are SGHTA and FQGNSA.

The rearrangement joins TRBV6-2 or TRBV6-3 to TRBJ1-1; D uncertain. CDR3 size: 13 residues. CDR1 and CDR2 from the germline V gene are MNHEY and SVGEGT. Trimming removed 5 bases from V and 5 bases from J, with 12 bases in between. CDR3 loop: CASSPYVGTEAFF. CDR3 nucleotide sequence: TGTGCCAGCAGTCCCTATGTGGGGACTGAAGCTTTCTTT.

The chain is built from TRBV18 and TRBJ2-7; a weak D match, TRBD2 (5 bases). Trimming removed 2 bases at V and 6 bases at J, with 8 bases between. Germline CDR1 is KGHSH and CDR2 is LQKENI. CDR3 length: 12 residues. This CDR3 is CASSPSGVEQYF. The DNA of the CDR3 is TGTGCCAGCTCACCATCCGGGGTCGAGCAGTACTTC.

The count of this clonotype is one. A read error may explain this, as a much larger clone is one base away. V usage is TRBV10-3 and J usage is TRBJ2-1; D gene unclear. This CDR3 region has 13 residues. V was trimmed by 4 bases and J by 5 bases, leaving 9 bases between them. Germline-derived CDR1 and CDR2 are ENHRY and SYGVKD. The CDR3 loop reads CAISASEHNEQFF. Here the CDR3 DNA reads TGTGCCATCAGTGCGTCAGAACACAATGAGCAGTTCTTC.

In its sample, this clonotype was seen many times. The chain combines TRBV7-2 with TRBJ2-1; no definite D call. The CDR3 is made up of 16 amino acids. V was trimmed by 5 bases and J by 7 bases, leaving 21 bases between them. The germline V gene has CDR1 SGHTA and CDR2 FQGNSA. In DNA, the CDR3 is TGTGCCAGCAGCCCTACGAGATCGTATTCCGATAATGAGCAGTTCTTC. It codes for CASSPTRSYSDNEQFF.

The chain combines TRBV5-4 with TRBJ1-4; D is ambiguous. The CDR3 consists of 13 residues. The V gene lost 0 bases and the J gene lost 8 bases, with 8 bases spanning the gap. The germline V gene has CDR1 SGHNT and CDR2 YYREEE (reference sequence). The CDR3, as DNA: TGTGCCAGCAGCTTGGAGAGGGAGGAAAAACTGTTTTTT. This codes for CASSLEREEKLFF.

The sample holds many counts of this clonotype. V usage is TRBV7-2 and J usage is TRBJ2-7, with 12 nucleotides matching TRBD2. V lost 7 bases to trimming and J lost 4 bases; unmatched junction nucleotides: 2. The CDR3 consists of 13 residues. Germline lookup yields CDR1 SGHTA and CDR2 FQGNSA. CDR3 loop: CASTGLAGYEQYF. In nucleotides, the CDR3 is TGTGCCAGCACCGGACTAGCGGGATACGAGCAGTACTTC. Based on the CDR3 plus reference TRBV7-2 and TRBJ2-7, the full variable domain is GAGVSQSPSNKVTEKGKDVELRCDPISGHTALYWYRQSLGQGLEFLIYFQGNSAPDKSGLPSDRFSAERTGGSVSTLTIQRTQQEDSAVYLCASTGLAGYEQYFGPGTRLTVT.

This clonotype was detected ten times or more. This chain uses TRBV11-3 with TRBJ2-7; D ambiguous. V was shortened by 0 bases and J by 0 bases, with 6 bases between the two germline ends. Germline lookup yields CDR1 SGHNT and CDR2 YENEEA. The CDR3 is 14 residues long. Here the CDR3 DNA reads TGTGCCAGCAGCTTAGAGGCCCACTCCTACGAGCAGTACTTC. As protein: CASSLEAHSYEQYF.

Concerning this clonotype: Just one base apart from a much larger clone, this may be a read error. The V and J genes are TRBV12-5 and TRBJ1-5, with TRBD1 matching over 7 bases. The CDR3 has 16 amino acids. Unmatched junction bases numbered 10, after V lost 6 bases and J lost 2 bases. Germline CDR1 LGHNT, CDR2 FRNRAP. In nucleotides, the CDR3 is TGTGCTAGTGGCGCTGGACAGGCCTCGGGCAATCAGCCCCAGCATTTT. It codes for CASGAGQASGNQPQHF.

The chain uses TRBV10-3 and TRBJ1-5; 7 bases are shared with TRBD1. The CDR3 has 14 residues. Germline CDR1 reads ENHRY; CDR2 reads SYGVKD. With V trimmed by 8 bases and J by 0 bases, 4 bases remained unmatched. As DNA, the CDR3 is TGTGCCATCGGACAGGAACTTAGCAATCAGCCCCAGCATTTT. Protein sequence: CAIGQELSNQPQHF.

This clonotype has a count of ten or more. V usage is TRBV7-2 and J usage is TRBJ1-2; 7 nucleotides match TRBD1. The CDR3 is 15 residues long. J was trimmed by 6 bases and V by 5 bases; bases with no gene match: 12. Germline V gives CDR1 SGHTA, CDR2 FQGNSA. This CDR3 is CASSPRQGRGNGYTF. CDR3 sequence (DNA): TGTGCCAGCAGCCCCCGACAGGGACGGGGGAATGGCTACACCTTC.

In this sample, this clonotype turned up many times. This chain uses TRBV7-8 with TRBJ2-7; D is perhaps TRBD1 or TRBD2 (5 bases each). This CDR3 is 14 amino acids long. Looked up from germline, CDR1 is SGHVS and CDR2 is FQNEAQ. Trimming removed 1 base from V and 0 bases from J, with 7 bases in between. CDR3 sequence (DNA): TGTGCCAGCAGCTTAGTGGGGACCTCCTACGAGCAGTACTTC. Encoded protein: CASSLVGTSYEQYF. The full variable domain, rest sourced from reference TRBV7-8 and TRBJ2-7, is GAGVSQSPRYKVAKRGQDVALRCDPISGHVSLFWYQQALGQGPEFLTYFQNEAQLDKSGLPSDRFFAERPEGSVSTLKIQRTQQEDSAVYLCASSLVGTSYEQYFGPGTRLTVT.

This clonotype was seen a handful of times. The chain couples TRBV4-3 to TRBJ1-1; D unresolved. Germline-derived CDR1 and CDR2 are LGHNA and YSLEER. Trimming took off 4 bases at V and 5 bases at J, with 11 bases between the two ends. There are 13 residues in the CDR3. In nucleotides, the CDR3 is TGCGCCAGCAGCCCCGTCATAGGGACTGAAGCTTTCTTT. Translating gives CASSPVIGTEAFF.

This clonotype was found a few times. The chain carries TRBV28 and TRBJ2-3, with TRBD2 matching over 8 bases. The CDR3 totals 14 residues. The V segment lost 4 bases and the J segment 10 bases; nucleotides outside the gene matches: 10. Per the germline V gene, CDR1 is MDHEN and CDR2 is SYDVKM. For the CDR3, the DNA is TGTGCCAGCAGTTCCCCGTCGGTAGCGGGATCGCAGTATTTT. Translation gives CASSSPSVAGSQYF.